Included here is one TCR beta chain sequence, with context. This clone was recorded a few times. Its antigen remains undetermined. Qualities for individual bases were not recorded, and no much larger clone is one base off. The data belong to a study of T cell changes during pregnancy in multiple sclerosis (dated by TCRdb to between 2018 and 2021). For the study in its entirety: Changes in the T cell repertoire over the course of pregnancy were examined in this study in women with multiple sclerosis.

The germline V gene sets CDR1 to KGHSH and CDR2 to LQKENI. V and J lose 3 bases and 1 base, and a span of 12 bases separates them. The CDR3 numbers 15 residues from cysteine through phenylalanine. Left in the record is the CDR3 DNA by itself, 45 bases read in frame from the first base. The library was produced with the immunoSEQ multiplex PCR assay. As stored in TCRdb, this immuneACCESS dataset retains in-frame rearrangements with V and J assigned. A fraction of the clones does not appear; measured against another copy, unresolved V genes explain less than half of the discrepancy, and the remainder lacks a known reason. This sample gives some 87,000 clones in total; around 92% of them show up just once. In total, the top ten clones hold 2% to 3% of the sample.

This receptor chain uses TRBV18 and TRBJ1-1, with a weak D call of TRBD1 (5 bases match). This receptor was taken from a female donor with multiple sclerosis, enrolled in a pregnancy study. Sequenced here: peripheral blood, sampled in the first trimester of pregnancy. The CDR3 amino acid sequence is: CASSPKSQGNTEAFF. In nucleotide form, the sequence is TGTGCCAGCTCACCGAAGTCCCAGGGGAACACTGAAGCTTTCTTT.